The T cell receptor (beta chain) under discussion was sequenced for a study of T cells in Graves' hyperthyroidism and ophthalmopathy. This clonotype was detected a few times. No antigen is known for it. The TCR beta CDR3 regions underwent amplification using RNA transcripts as the source. With the HTBI primer set, the TCR CDR3 went through a first round of RT-PCR. Each CDR3 protein is one row after TCRdb ran MiXCR on the multiplex PCR reads. The sample shows about 420,000 distinct CDR3 sequences, about 15% of them seen only once. Whole-study findings and limits: Progression to ophthalmopathy was predicted a median of roughly seven months early.

From germline, CDR1 is MNHEY and CDR2 SMNVEV (reference sequence). The V gene lost 9 bases and the J gene lost 5 bases, with 18 bases spanning the gap. The CDR3 consists of 14 residues. This rearrangement joins TRBV27 to TRBJ2-3; the D is unclear. Material: blood. This clonotype was obtained from a woman aged 18-29 years with Graves' hyperthyroidism. As DNA, the CDR3 is TGTGCCAGTCAGGAGTGGGCCGATAGAGATACGCAGTATTTT. It codes for CASQEWADRDTQYF.